This entry lists 31 T cell receptor beta chains sequenced from one sample in a study of early stage breast cancer tumors (dated by TCRdb to 2015 to 2018). Receptors were amplified or captured by the immunoSEQ multiplex PCR assay. In TCRdb, the immuneACCESS table is reduced to in-frame sequences with V and J assigned. These tables do not hold every clone; where another copy was compared, an unresolved V gene accounts for under half, and the others remain unexplained. This sample holds 28,000 or so clones; 74% were observed only once. The biggest ten clones account for about 4.7% of the sample. What was sequenced was blood. The receptors come from a person aged 35 to 50 with breast cancer.

This sequence joins TRBV10-2 and TRBJ2-2; D might be TRBD2 (6 bases). CDR1 and CDR2 (germline): WSHSY, SAAADI. Trimming cost V 4 bases and J 4 bases, with 10 bases left between them. CDR3 length: 14 amino acids. CDR3 sequence (DNA): TGCGCCAGCAGTGCGGGACTCGTCACCGGGGAGCTGTTTTTT. This translates into CASSAGLVTGELFF.

A few counts support this clone. V is TRBV30 and J is TRBJ1-2; possible D gene TRBD1, 5 bases. The CDR3 covers 13 residues. V was clipped by 1 base and J by 3 bases, with 9 bases between them. Germline assignment: CDR1 GTSNPN and CDR2 SVGIG (reference sequence). The CDR3 DNA follows: TGTGCCTGGAGTGGACAGTCCTACTATGGCTACACCTTC. This translates into CAWSGQSYYGYTF.

The chain combines TRBV7-2 with TRBJ2-5; D is unclear. Trimming left V 4 bases short and J 0 bases short, with 6 bases between. CDR3 size: 13 residues. The germline V gene encodes CDR1 SGHTA and CDR2 FQGNSA. The CDR3 DNA reads as TGTGCCAGCAGCTCCGACCACCAAGAGACCCAGTACTTC. Amino acids: CASSSDHQETQYF.

V and J are TRBV7-2 and TRBJ2-7; 11 bases fit TRBD1. The CDR3 sequence is 19 residues long. Germline-derived CDR1 and CDR2 are SGHTA and FQGNSA. Germline trimming cut 5 bases from V and 5 bases from J; bases unmatched to any gene: 20. In DNA, the CDR3 is TGTGCCAGCAGCCTACTCCCGGGACAGGGGGTGTTAGCGGGAAACGAGCAGTACTTC. Translated: CASSLLPGQGVLAGNEQYF.

V and J are TRBV10-3 and TRBJ2-7; maybe TRBD1 (6 bases). The V and J ends lost 3 bases and 6 bases respectively, with 12 bases between them. CDR1 is ENHRY, CDR2 SYGVKD, per germline. The CDR3 is 13 residues long. DNA of the CDR3: TGTGCCATCAGTGACTCTAGAGGGGGCGAGCAGTACTTC. Its translation is CAISDSRGGEQYF.

The rearrangement links TRBV5-6 to TRBJ1-2; no definite D call. Trimming cost V 2 bases and J 2 bases, with 13 bases left between them. Germline CDR1 and CDR2: SGHDT and YYEEEE. The CDR3 is made up of 15 amino acids. CDR3 sequence: CASSLTRELNYGYTF. CDR3 bases: TGTGCCAGCAGCTTAACTAGGGAGCTAAACTATGGCTACACCTTC.

The CDR3 sequence: CASSEQPGTGNNEQFF. CDR3 DNA: TGTGCCAGCAGCGAGCAACCCGGGACAGGGAACAATGAGCAGTTCTTC. V is TRBV7-2 and J is TRBJ2-1; TRBD1 matches 9 bases. The CDR3 totals 16 residues. The germline V gene encodes CDR1 SGHTA and CDR2 FQGNSA. J was trimmed by 5 bases and V by 5 bases; bases with no gene match: 10.

This clone was observed a few times. The CDR3 protein is CAISESGGQNEQYF. The DNA for the CDR3 is TGTGCCATCAGTGAGTCAGGGGGGCAAAACGAGCAGTACTTC. The rearrangement uses TRBV10-3 and TRBJ2-7; the D gene could be TRBD1 or TRBD2 (6 bases each). V dropped 0 bases and J dropped 5 bases, with 11 bases sitting between them. From germline, CDR1 is ENHRY and CDR2 SYGVKD. There are 14 residues in the CDR3.

The rearrangement joins TRBV6-6 to TRBJ1-2, with 10 nucleotides matching TRBD1. V lost 6 bases, J lost 5 bases, and 3 bases stayed unmatched. Germline V CDR1 and CDR2: MNHNY, SVGAGI (reference sequence). This CDR3 spans 13 amino acids. The CDR3 bases are TGTGCCAGCAGCCGGGACAGGGGATATGGCTACACCTTC. Its translation is CASSRDRGYGYTF.

This chain connects TRBV4-2 to TRBJ1-1; a weak D match, TRBD1 (6 bases). From germline, CDR1 is LGHNA and CDR2 YNFKEQ. The V and J ends lost 2 bases and 10 bases respectively, with 11 bases between them. The length of the CDR3 is 12 residues. The CDR3 is CASSQYREGAFF. For the CDR3, the DNA is TGTGCCAGCAGCCAATACAGGGAGGGAGCTTTCTTT.

This rearrangement joins TRBV7-2 to TRBJ1-4; TRBD1 aligns across 9 bases. Trimming removed 5 bases from V and 2 bases from J; junction bases left unmatched: 6. CDR3 size: 16 residues. Germline CDR1 is SGHTA and CDR2 is FQGNSA. The CDR3 DNA follows: TGTGCCAGCAGCGGGGGACAGGGAGGGACTAATGAAAAACTGTTTTTT. Amino acid sequence: CASSGGQGGTNEKLFF.

The gene calls are TRBV5-4 and TRBJ2-6; 12 nucleotides agree with TRBD1. Trimming removed 2 bases from V and 2 bases from J; junction bases left unmatched: 2. Germline CDR1 is SGHNT and CDR2 is YYREEE (reference sequence). This CDR3 spans 17 amino acids. CDR3 DNA sequence: TGTGCCAGCAGCTTCGGGACAGGGGGCGCTGGGGCCAACGTCCTGACTTTC. The encoded protein is CASSFGTGGAGANVLTF.

The chain is built from TRBV10-3 and TRBJ1-5, with TRBD1 matching 11 bases. CDR1 and CDR2 (germline): ENHRY, SYGVKD. The CDR3 has 15 residues. V dropped 4 bases and J dropped 3; count of bases not matched to a gene: 2. The CDR3 bases are TGTGCCATCAGTGCCGGACAGGGGGCCAATCAGCCCCAGCATTTT. Translating it yields CAISAGQGANQPQHF.

The chain has TRBV5-6 and TRBJ1-2; D gene ambiguous. The CDR3 consists of 13 residues. The V gene's germline CDR1 is SGHDT and CDR2 YYEEEE. The ends were cut back, 1 base at V and 4 bases at J, with 8 bases in the middle. The DNA of the CDR3 is TGTGCCAGCAGCTTGCGGTCGATCTATGGCTACACCTTC. This encodes CASSLRSIYGYTF. Combining the CDR3 with reference TRBV5-6 and TRBJ1-2 gives the whole variable domain DAGVTQSPTHLIKTRGQQVTLRCSPKSGHDTVSWYQQALGQGPQFIFQYYEEEERQRGNFPDRFSGHQFPNYSSELNVNALLLGDSALYLCASSLRSIYGYTFGSGTRLTVV.

The chain combines TRBV7-3 with TRBJ2-2; D perhaps matches TRBD2 (5 bases). The CDR3 spans 14 residues. Looked up from germline, CDR1 is SGHTA and CDR2 is FQGTGA. V shed 3 bases and J shed 6 bases, with 11 bases lying between them. The CDR3 loop reads CASSFRAASGELFF. For the CDR3, the DNA is TGTGCCAGCAGCTTCAGAGCGGCGTCCGGGGAGCTGTTTTTT.

A remark on this clone: The junction departs from the called germline gene at one end, perhaps through a read error. The V and J genes are TRBV7-9 and TRBJ2-5; TRBD2 agrees at 13 bases. This CDR3 has 13 amino acids. Germline loops: CDR1 SEHNR, CDR2 FQNEAQ (reference sequence). CDR3 residues: CASNLGGLAGWDF. CDR3 nucleotides: TGTGCCAGCAACCTTGGGGGACTAGCGGGATGGGACTTC.

This chain uses TRBV6-1 with TRBJ2-7, with D perhaps TRBD2 (5 bases). CDR1 is MNHNS and CDR2 is SASEGT in the germline V gene. Between the trimmed V and J ends, which lost 2 bases and 7 bases, there was a span of 12 bases. This CDR3 has 13 amino acids. The CDR3 sequence: CASSERRSWEQYF. In DNA form, the CDR3 reads TGTGCCAGCAGTGAAAGGAGGAGTTGGGAGCAGTACTTC.

The genes are TRBV11-3 and TRBJ2-1, with 7 bases fitting TRBD2. V dropped 5 bases and J dropped 7; count of bases not matched to a gene: 5. The CDR3 is made up of 13 amino acids. CDR1 and CDR2 from the germline V gene are SGHNT and YENEEA. The CDR3 DNA follows: TGTGCCAGCAGCCAGCCACTAGCGAATGAGCAGTTCTTC. Its protein is CASSQPLANEQFF. Supplemented by reference TRBV11-3 and TRBJ2-1, the full variable domain reads EAGVVQSPRYKIIEKKQPVAFWCNPISGHNTLYWYLQNLGQGPELLIRYENEEAVDDSQLPKDRFSAERLKGVDSTLKIQPAELGDSAVYLCASSQPLANEQFFGPGTRLTVL.

This clone has only a few counts. The V call is TRBV11-3, the J call TRBJ2-2, with D maybe TRBD2 (7 bases). Deletions cut 1 base from V and 7 bases from J, with 13 bases between. CDR1 is SGHNT, CDR2 YENEEA, per germline. This CDR3 has 15 residues. CDR3 sequence (DNA): TGTGCCAGCAGCTTAGGTGCGGGGGCGCGCGGGGAGCTGTTTTTT. It yields the protein CASSLGAGARGELFF.

The chain is built from TRBV5-1 and TRBJ2-1; TRBD2 matches 7 bases. Germline CDR1 is SGHRS and CDR2 is YFSETQ. The CDR3 contains 17 residues. Trimming cost V 7 bases and J 0 bases; bases outside gene matches: 13. The CDR3 is CASGRGGGRSSYNEQFF. CDR3 nucleotide sequence: TGCGCCAGCGGAAGGGGAGGCGGGAGAAGCTCCTACAATGAGCAGTTCTTC. The full variable domain, in which reference TRBV5-1 and TRBJ2-1 provide the parts outside the CDR3, is KAGVTQTPRYLIKTRGQQVTLSCSPISGHRSVSWYQQTPGQGLQFLFEYFSETQRNKGNFPGRFSGRQFSNSRSEMNVSTLELGDSALYLCASGRGGGRSSYNEQFFGPGTRLTVL.

This clone came up once. The chain carries TRBV2 and TRBJ1-1, with a tentative D call TRBD1 (5 bases). With 0 bases removed from V and 11 bases from J, the gap between germline ends came to 16 bases. From germline, CDR1 is SNHLY and CDR2 FYNNEI. CDR3 size: 14 residues. The DNA for the CDR3 is TGTGCCAGCAGTGAAGCGCGGGACGGAGCAGCGGCTTTCTTT. Its translation is CASSEARDGAAAFF.

V usage is TRBV7-2 and J usage is TRBJ2-5; 9 bases are shared with TRBD1. Germline V gene data show CDR1 as SGHTA and CDR2 as FQGNSA. This CDR3 comprises 16 residues. The J segment lost 4 bases and the V segment lost 1 base, leaving 7 bases of the junction unmatched. The CDR3 region is CASSLDFRTGVETQYF. For the CDR3, the DNA is TGTGCCAGCAGCTTAGATTTCAGGACAGGGGTAGAGACCCAGTACTTC.

J is TRBJ2-2 and V is TRBV10-3, with D perhaps TRBD1 (5 bases). Germline loops: CDR1 ENHRY, CDR2 SYGVKD. V was cut by 7 bases and J by 6 bases, with 9 bases left in between. CDR3 length: 12 amino acids. The CDR3 reads CAITSGSGELFF. The DNA of the CDR3 is TGTGCCATCACTTCAGGGTCCGGGGAGCTGTTTTTT.

The CDR3 DNA reads TGTGCCAGCAGCTTTAGCGGCGACCCTAACCGTGATACTAACTATGGCTACACCTTC. Translation gives CASSFSGDPNRDTNYGYTF. The V and J genes are TRBV11-2 and TRBJ1-2; D call uncertain. Trimming left V 3 bases short and J 0 bases short, with 23 bases between. CDR1 and CDR2 (germline): SGHAT, FQNNGV. This CDR3 contains 19 residues.

The J gene is TRBJ2-2, the V gene TRBV28, with TRBD1 as a possible D gene (6 bases). The CDR3 covers 16 residues. The V end was cut by 3 bases, the J end by 0 bases, with 11 bases between. Germline loops: CDR1 MDHEN, CDR2 SYDVKM. CDR3 protein: CASSLDRSANTGELFF. In DNA, the CDR3 is TGTGCCAGCAGTTTGGACAGATCCGCGAACACCGGGGAGCTGTTTTTT.

The chain joins TRBV18 to TRBJ2-5, with D possibly matching TRBD1 (5 bases). In germline, CDR1 is KGHSH, CDR2 LQKENI. The length of the CDR3 is 15 residues. The V gene lost 2 bases and the J gene lost 2 bases, with 12 bases spanning the gap. The CDR3 DNA sequence: TGTGCCAGCTCACCAGGATCAGGGCGGCAAGAGACCCAGTACTTC. Translated: CASSPGSGRQETQYF.

The chain employs TRBV9 and TRBJ1-4; D ambiguous. The CDR3 runs to 15 residues. Germline loops: CDR1 SGDLS, CDR2 YYNGEE. V was pared by 4 bases and J by 4 bases, with 14 bases between. In DNA, the CDR3 is TGTGCCAGCAGCCCAAGGGAGGGCCTTAATGAAAAACTGTTTTTT. This sequence encodes CASSPREGLNEKLFF. The variable domain in full, with the rest retrieved from reference TRBV9 and TRBJ1-4, is DSGVTQTPKHLITATGQRVTLRCSPRSGDLSVYWYQQSLDQGLQFLIQYYNGEERAKGNILERFSAQQFPDLHSELNLSSLELGDSALYFCASSPREGLNEKLFFGSGTQLSVL.

This clone has just a few counts. The chain is built from TRBV6-5 and TRBJ1-1; a possible D gene is TRBD1 (6 bases). The CDR3 spans 13 residues. The germline CDR1 and CDR2 sequences are MNHEY and SVGAGI. Trimming removed 6 bases at V and 3 bases at J, with 11 bases between. The DNA for the CDR3 is TGTGCCAGCAGGTCAGGGGTATACACTGAAGCTTTCTTT. The encoded protein is CASRSGVYTEAFF.

The chain joins TRBV7-2 to TRBJ2-4; 8 bases are shared with TRBD2. The CDR3 runs 14 residues. CDR1 and CDR2 from the germline V gene are SGHTA and FQGNSA. Trimming at V came to 5 bases and at J to 1 base, leaving 1 base not matched to a gene. CDR3 in DNA: TGTGCCAGCAGCCCTAGCGGGGCCAAAAACATTCAGTACTTC. Encoded protein: CASSPSGAKNIQYF.

The chain carries TRBV11-2 and TRBJ2-7; 7 positions agree with TRBD1. V gave up 5 bases and J gave up 3 bases; unmatched junction bases: 13. Germline CDR1 SGHAT, CDR2 FQNNGV. The CDR3 covers 16 residues. The CDR3 is CASSLPGGVGVYEQYF. The CDR3, as DNA: TGTGCCAGCAGCCTCCCAGGGGGAGTAGGGGTCTACGAGCAGTACTTC.

The CDR3 region is CASSPPGTGGRKEAFF. CDR3 nucleotide sequence: TGTGCCAGCTCACCACCCGGGACAGGGGGACGGAAGGAAGCTTTCTTT. This chain links TRBV18 with TRBJ1-1, with 11 nucleotides matching TRBD1. V lost 0 bases and J lost 8; bases outside the gene matches: 8. Per the germline V gene, CDR1 is KGHSH and CDR2 is LQKENI. The CDR3 length is 16 residues.